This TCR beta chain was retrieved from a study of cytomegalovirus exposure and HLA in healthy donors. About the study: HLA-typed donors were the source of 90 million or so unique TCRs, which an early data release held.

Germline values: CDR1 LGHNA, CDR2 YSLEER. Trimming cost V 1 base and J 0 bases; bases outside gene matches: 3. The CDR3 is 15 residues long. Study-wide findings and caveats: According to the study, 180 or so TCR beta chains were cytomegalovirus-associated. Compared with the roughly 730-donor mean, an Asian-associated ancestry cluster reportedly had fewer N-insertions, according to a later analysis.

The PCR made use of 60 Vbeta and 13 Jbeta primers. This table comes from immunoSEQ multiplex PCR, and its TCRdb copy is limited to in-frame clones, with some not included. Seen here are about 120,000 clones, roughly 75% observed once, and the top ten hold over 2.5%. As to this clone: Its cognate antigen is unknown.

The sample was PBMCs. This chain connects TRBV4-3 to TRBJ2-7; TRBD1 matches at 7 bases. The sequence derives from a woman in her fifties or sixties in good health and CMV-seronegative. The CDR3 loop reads CASSQGQGISYEQYF. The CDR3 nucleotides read TGCGCCAGCAGCCAAGGACAGGGCATCTCCTACGAGCAGTACTTC.